Below, 15 T cell receptor beta chains from the same sample are listed, as sequenced in a study of T cell responses to AZD1222 COVID-19 vaccine. Using immunoSEQ multiplex PCR, the repertoire was profiled, and TCRdb retains in-frame clones only, with some absent. The sample yields around 200,000 clones, almost 90% seen once. Source: peripheral blood, taken on day 0 of AZD1222 vaccination. These receptors all stem from an adult in good health.

This clone was observed once. The chain couples TRBV5-1 to TRBJ2-7; D is possibly TRBD2 (6 bases). Germline CDR1 reads SGHRS; CDR2 reads YFSETQ. The CDR3 is 16 amino acids. V lost 4 bases to trimming and J lost 2 bases, with 19 bases between them. CDR3 amino acids: CASSLGTPATPYEQYF. The CDR3 region has the DNA TGCGCCAGCAGCCTCGGGACTCCAGCCACCCCCTACGAGCAGTACTTC.

This clone was seen a handful of times. The V call is TRBV4-2, the J call TRBJ1-3; TRBD1 matches 7 bases. The CDR3 covers 16 residues. Germline loops: CDR1 LGHNA, CDR2 YNFKEQ. Losses at the gene ends were 1 base for V and 0 bases for J; bases not matched to a gene: 3. CDR3 DNA: TGTGCCAGCAGCCAAGGGGACAGCTACTCTGGAAACACCATATATTTT. Translation gives CASSQGDSYSGNTIYF.

This clone was recorded only once. J is TRBJ1-4 and V is TRBV5-4; no firm D call. The CDR3 contains 14 residues. The germline gives CDR1 SGHNT, CDR2 YYREEE (reference sequence). The V end was cut by 2 bases, the J end by 0 bases, with 5 bases between. The CDR3 nucleotides are TGTGCCAGCAGCTTAAGTGCAACTAATGAAAAACTGTTTTTT. Translating it yields CASSLSATNEKLFF. Based on the CDR3 plus reference TRBV5-4 and TRBJ1-4, the full variable domain is ETGVTQSPTHLIKTRGQQVTLRCSSQSGHNTVSWYQQALGQGPQFIFQYYREEENGRGNFPPRFSGLQFPNYSSELNVNALELDDSALYLCASSLSATNEKLFFGSGTQLSVL.

This clone was seen a single time. The CDR3 DNA reads TGTGCCAGCTCACCGGTCAACGCGGGGACCTACGAGCAGTACTTC. It translates to CASSPVNAGTYEQYF. The chain recombines TRBV18 with TRBJ2-7; D might be TRBD2 (6 bases). The length of the CDR3 is 15 residues. Per germline, CDR1 KGHSH and CDR2 LQKENI. V lost 3 bases to trimming and J lost 2 bases, with 14 bases between them. Based on the CDR3 plus reference TRBV18 and TRBJ2-7, the full variable domain is NAGVMQNPRHLVRRRGQEARLRCSPMKGHSHVYWYRQLPEEGLKFMVYLQKENIIDESGMPKERFSAEFPKEGPSILRIQQVVRGDSAAYFCASSPVNAGTYEQYFGPGTRLTVT.

The CDR3 DNA follows: TGTGCCAGCAGCTTAAGCTATAGCTCCTACGAGCAGTACTTC. Its protein product is CASSLSYSSYEQYF. The V call is TRBV13, the J call TRBJ2-7; D not certain. The CDR3 contains 14 residues. Trimming cost V 2 bases and J 0 bases, with 8 bases left between them. The germline V gene encodes CDR1 PRHDT and CDR2 FYEKMQ (reference sequence).

The chain is built from TRBV7-2 and TRBJ2-3; 8 bases are shared with TRBD1. The CDR3 is made up of 15 amino acids. Germline V gene data show CDR1 as SGHTA and CDR2 as FQGNSA. V lost 5 bases to trimming and J lost 3 bases; unmatched junction nucleotides: 7. The CDR3, as DNA: TGTGCCAGCAGCCACGACAGGGGAATTACAGATACGCAGTATTTT. This gives the protein CASSHDRGITDTQYF.

The J gene is TRBJ2-5, the V gene TRBV7-9; D perhaps matches TRBD2 (5 bases). The germline V and J ends were trimmed by 2 bases and 5 bases, with 15 bases remaining between them. The CDR3 contains 15 residues. The germline CDR1 and CDR2 sequences are SEHNR and FQNEAQ (reference sequence). Written as DNA, the CDR3 is TGTGCCAGCAGCTTACAGGTCCCTCGAGGGGAGACCCAGTACTTC. It is translated as CASSLQVPRGETQYF.

V usage is TRBV6-6 and J usage is TRBJ2-6; no clear D gene. The length of the CDR3 is 15 residues. Trimming stripped 2 bases from V and 0 bases from J, with 5 bases between. Germline CDR1 MNHNY, CDR2 SVGAGI (reference sequence). The CDR3 here is CASSYGNSGANVLTF. In nucleotides, the CDR3 is TGTGCCAGCAGTTACGGAAACTCTGGGGCCAACGTCCTGACTTTC.

V usage is TRBV11-2 and J usage is TRBJ1-2; D not certain. Germline V gene data show CDR1 as SGHAT and CDR2 as FQNNGV. CDR3 length: 14 amino acids. The germline V and J ends were trimmed by 0 bases and 0 bases, with 5 bases remaining between them. The CDR3 reads CASSLDLTNYGYTF. The CDR3 DNA is TGTGCCAGCAGCTTAGATCTTACTAACTATGGCTACACCTTC.

V usage is TRBV12-3 or TRBV12-4 and J usage is TRBJ1-1; D might be TRBD1 (6 bases). This CDR3 has 12 amino acids. Deletions cut 5 bases from V and 10 bases from J, with 14 bases between. CDR3 bases: TGTGCCAGCAGTCGTAACAGGGAAGGAGCTTTCTTT. Protein sequence: CASSRNREGAFF.

The chain links TRBV5-4 to TRBJ1-3; perhaps TRBD1 as D (5 bases). Between the trimmed V and J ends, which lost 3 bases and 4 bases, there was a span of 14 bases. The CDR3 contains 15 residues. In germline, CDR1 is SGHNT, CDR2 YYREEE (reference sequence). The CDR3 protein is CASSWQGSTGNTIYF. CDR3 DNA: TGTGCCAGCAGCTGGCAGGGTTCTACAGGAAACACCATATATTTT. The whole variable domain, filled in from reference TRBV5-4 and TRBJ1-3, reads ETGVTQSPTHLIKTRGQQVTLRCSSQSGHNTVSWYQQALGQGPQFIFQYYREEENGRGNFPPRFSGLQFPNYSSELNVNALELDDSALYLCASSWQGSTGNTIYFGEGSWLTVV.

The chain has TRBV27 and TRBJ1-5; tentative D call: TRBD1 (5 bases). CDR1 and CDR2 (germline): MNHEY, SMNVEV (reference sequence). This CDR3 has 15 residues. V lost 5 bases and J 8 bases, leaving 19 bases between the germline ends. The CDR3 DNA follows: TGTGCCAGCAGTCCCCGGCATGGGACCCTAAAGCCCCAGCATTTT. It codes for CASSPRHGTLKPQHF.

For the CDR3, the DNA is TGTGCCAGCAGCCCTGGGGGAGGGGTAAACTATGGCTACACCTTC. Its translation: CASSPGGGVNYGYTF. This chain links TRBV5-4 with TRBJ1-2; a possible D gene is TRBD1 (5 bases). Trimming left V 4 bases short and J 2 bases short, with 15 bases between. Germline V gene data show CDR1 as SGHNT and CDR2 as YYREEE (reference sequence). The CDR3 length is 15 residues.

This chain uses TRBV30 with TRBJ1-3; D is undetermined. Germline V gene sequence: CDR1 GTSNPN, CDR2 SVGIG (reference sequence). The CDR3 extends over 15 amino acids. Between the trimmed V and J ends, which lost 3 bases and 0 bases, there was a span of 12 bases. CDR3 DNA sequence: TGTGCCTGGAGCCCCGGGCCCCTCTCTGGAAACACCATATATTTT. Translating gives CAWSPGPLSGNTIYF.

The chain links TRBV7-6 to TRBJ1-5; D unresolved. V was trimmed by 0 bases and J by 5 bases, leaving 5 bases between them. Germline V lookup: CDR1 SGHVS, CDR2 FNYEAQ. CDR3 length: 13 residues. CDR3: CASSLATDQPQHF. DNA of the CDR3: TGTGCCAGCAGCTTAGCAACAGATCAGCCCCAGCATTTT. Complete variable domain (other parts from reference TRBV7-6 and TRBJ1-5): GAGVSQSPRYKVTKRGQDVALRCDPISGHVSLYWYRQALGQGPEFLTYFNYEAQQDKSGLPNDRFSAERPEGSISTLTIQRTEQRDSAMYRCASSLATDQPQHFGDGTRLSIL.